Listed here are 18 T cell receptor beta chains from one sample, sequenced in a study of blood T cell repertoires in COVID-19. Profiled with immunoSEQ multiplex PCR; TCRdb holds only in-frame clones, not every one. The sample shows tens of thousands of clones, 60% to 85% of them seen only once. Sequenced sample: peripheral blood. These receptors were collected from a human donor in a cohort sampled during active COVID-19.

J is TRBJ2-7 and V is TRBV7-3; D might be TRBD2 (5 bases). Germline lookup yields CDR1 SGHTA and CDR2 FQGTGA. V was trimmed by 3 bases and J by 5 bases, leaving 14 bases between them. The CDR3 length is 14 residues. CDR3 sequence reads: CASSLGGSGDEQYF. CDR3 coding DNA: TGTGCCAGCAGCTTGGGTGGCTCCGGGGACGAGCAGTACTTC.

V gene TRBV5-4 combines with J gene TRBJ1-1; unclear D gene. In germline, CDR1 is SGHNT, CDR2 YYREEE (reference sequence). The length of the CDR3 is 13 residues. CDR3 coding DNA: TGTGCTTACCGCGCGGGGTTGAACACTGAAGCTTTCTTT. Residues: CAYRAGLNTEAFF.

The chain couples TRBV15 to TRBJ2-1; 8 bases are shared with TRBD2. V trimming: 0 bases; J trimming: 7 bases; junction bases outside the gene matches: 14. The CDR3 has 18 amino acids. Per the germline V gene, CDR1 is LNHNV and CDR2 is YYDKDF (reference sequence). The CDR3: CATSRDPGTASGLNEQFF. The DNA of the CDR3 is TGTGCCACCAGCAGAGATCCGGGAACTGCTAGCGGGCTAAATGAGCAGTTCTTC. Together with reference TRBV15 and TRBJ2-1, the CDR3 gives the full variable domain: DAMVIQNPRYQVTQFGKPVTLSCSQTLNHNVMYWYQQKSSQAPKLLFHYYDKDFNNEADTPDNFQSRRPNTSFCFLDIRSPGLGDTAMYLCATSRDPGTASGLNEQFFGPGTRLTVL.

The V gene is TRBV7-2, the J gene TRBJ2-7, with a possible D match to TRBD1 (7 bases). Germline V gene lookup returns CDR1 SGHTA and CDR2 FQGNSA. The V and J ends lost 3 bases and 5 bases respectively, with 11 bases between them. The CDR3 contains 13 residues. The CDR3 loop is CASSFSRGDEQYF. The CDR3 nucleotides read TGTGCCAGCAGCTTCAGCAGGGGGGACGAGCAGTACTTC.

This clone came up once. The chain combines TRBV6-5 with TRBJ2-7; tentative D call: TRBD2 (5 bases). The germline V and J ends were trimmed by 6 bases and 1 base, with 10 bases remaining between them. CDR3 length equals 13 residues. Germline-derived CDR1 and CDR2 are MNHEY and SVGAGI. The CDR3 loop reads CASRWERSYEQYF. CDR3 bases: TGTGCCAGCAGGTGGGAGAGGTCCTACGAGCAGTACTTC.

The chain joins TRBV14 to TRBJ2-7, with D maybe TRBD2 (7 bases). Trimming shortened V by 3 bases and J by 2 bases, and 17 bases separated the two germline ends. This CDR3 contains 16 residues. Germline V CDR1 and CDR2: SGHDN, FVKESK. CDR3 sequence: CASSHHLGGPTYEQYF. CDR3 nucleotides: TGTGCCAGCAGCCACCATCTGGGGGGGCCCACCTACGAGCAGTACTTC.

V usage is TRBV9 and J usage is TRBJ2-3; D gene uncertain. CDR1 SGDLS and CDR2 YYNGEE come from the germline V gene. This CDR3 is built from 13 residues. V was trimmed by 0 bases and J by 0 bases, leaving 2 bases between them. CDR3 sequence: CASSVASTDTQYF. The DNA for the CDR3 is TGTGCCAGCAGCGTAGCGAGCACAGATACGCAGTATTTT.

The chain is built from TRBV29-1 and TRBJ2-3; 14 nucleotides agree with TRBD2. V gave up 6 bases and J gave up 6 bases; unmatched junction bases: 26. The V gene's germline CDR1 is SQVTM and CDR2 ANQGSEA. This CDR3 is 21 amino acids long. DNA for the CDR3: TGCAGCGTCAGACTTCGGACAAAAGGACTAGCGGGAGGCCTTCAGGGGGATACGCAGTATTTT. Residues: CSVRLRTKGLAGGLQGDTQYF.

The chain uses TRBV5-4 and TRBJ2-7, with TRBD1 identical over 8 bases. Looked up from germline, CDR1 is SGHNT and CDR2 is YYREEE (reference sequence). The V gene end was trimmed by 4 bases and the J gene end by 3 bases; junction bases not matched to a gene: 12. The length of the CDR3 is 16 residues. In DNA, the CDR3 is TGTGCCAGCAGCCCCCGGGCCGACAGGGGATTCTACGAGCAGTACTTC. Translated: CASSPRADRGFYEQYF. Full variable domain (remainder filled in from reference TRBV5-4 and TRBJ2-7): ETGVTQSPTHLIKTRGQQVTLRCSSQSGHNTVSWYQQALGQGPQFIFQYYREEENGRGNFPPRFSGLQFPNYSSELNVNALELDDSALYLCASSPRADRGFYEQYFGPGTRLTVT.

This clone has just one count. The chain employs TRBV5-1 and TRBJ2-5; D remains ambiguous. Germline V gene data show CDR1 as SGHRS and CDR2 as YFSETQ. V was pared by 5 bases and J by 5 bases, with 13 bases between. The CDR3 is 13 residues long. The DNA for the CDR3 is TGCGCCAGCAGTATCCCAAACGGGGAGACCCAGTACTTC. It encodes CASSIPNGETQYF. The variable domain in full, with the rest retrieved from reference TRBV5-1 and TRBJ2-5, is KAGVTQTPRYLIKTRGQQVTLSCSPISGHRSVSWYQQTPGQGLQFLFEYFSETQRNKGNFPGRFSGRQFSNSRSEMNVSTLELGDSALYLCASSIPNGETQYFGPGTRLLVL.

The chain has TRBV2 and TRBJ1-3; no clear D gene. The CDR3 totals 14 residues. V was trimmed by 4 bases and J by 2 bases, leaving 9 bases between them. Germline V gives CDR1 SNHLY, CDR2 FYNNEI. CDR3 coding DNA: TGTGCCAGCAGTGCAGCCCCGGCTGGAAACACCATATATTTT. It encodes CASSAAPAGNTIYF.

CDR3 DNA: TGTGCCAGCAGCTCACAGGGGGGGGCAGATACGCAGTATTTT. Amino acid sequence: CASSSQGGADTQYF. The chain links TRBV9 to TRBJ2-3; maybe TRBD1 (8 bases). V was cut by 4 bases and J by 4 bases, with 13 bases left in between. The CDR3 sequence is 14 residues long. Per the germline V gene, CDR1 is SGDLS and CDR2 is YYNGEE.

This chain links TRBV6-5 with TRBJ2-5; TRBD1 matches at 10 bases. Losses at the gene ends were 6 bases for V and 2 bases for J; bases not matched to a gene: 3. The CDR3 has 14 amino acids. Germline CDR1 and CDR2: MNHEY and SVGAGI. CDR3 amino acids: CASSRTGGQETQYF. In DNA, the CDR3 is TGTGCCAGCAGCCGGACAGGGGGGCAAGAGACCCAGTACTTC.

V gene TRBV30 combines with J gene TRBJ2-4, with 7 positions matching TRBD1. The J segment lost 6 bases and the V segment lost 4 bases, leaving 9 bases of the junction unmatched. The germline CDR1 and CDR2 sequences are GTSNPN and SVGIG (reference sequence). The CDR3 length is 14 residues. CDR3 amino acids: CAWMTGTIGNIQYF. The CDR3 nucleotides read TGTGCCTGGATGACAGGGACCATAGGAAACATTCAGTACTTC.

The chain recombines TRBV6-5 with TRBJ2-7; 9 nucleotides align to TRBD2. The CDR3 spans 15 residues. CDR1 and CDR2 (germline): MNHEY, SVGAGI. With 2 bases clipped from V and 4 bases from J, the junction kept 6 bases outside the gene matches. The DNA of the CDR3 is TGTGCCAGCAGTTACCAAGGTAGCGGGAGATACGAGCAGTACTTC. As protein: CASSYQGSGRYEQYF.

The CDR3 region has the DNA TGTGCCAGCAGCCTCGCTGGGGCCAACGTCCTGACTTTC. It translates to CASSLAGANVLTF. The V call is TRBV28, the J call TRBJ2-6; D unclear. Per germline, CDR1 MDHEN and CDR2 SYDVKM. There are 13 residues in the CDR3. The ends were cut back, 6 bases at V and 2 bases at J, with 5 bases in the middle.

This sequence joins TRBV7-3 and TRBJ1-1; the match to TRBD1 covers 7 bases. From germline, CDR1 is SGHTA and CDR2 FQGTGA. This CDR3 spans 14 amino acids. V was pared by 11 bases and J by 0 bases, with 9 bases of the junction left unmatched. CDR3 nucleotides: TGTGCCCACTACAGGGGCAAGTTGAACACTGAAGCTTTCTTT. This gives the protein CAHYRGKLNTEAFF.

The chain carries TRBV15 and TRBJ2-1; D remains unclear. This CDR3 contains 15 residues. CDR1 LNHNV and CDR2 YYDKDF come from the germline V gene (reference sequence). Deletions cut 4 bases from V and 0 bases from J, with 10 bases between. CDR3 sequence reads: CATSTRPVSYNEQFF. For the CDR3, the DNA is TGTGCCACCAGCACGCGGCCAGTCTCCTACAATGAGCAGTTCTTC.